The T cell receptor beta chain described here comes from a study of monozygotic twins with inflammatory bowel disease. Findings and caveats of the study: Whereas healthy co-twins had higher TCRbeta diversity (inverse Simpson), IBD patients had lower diversity.

The quantity of total RNA per TCR library was around 3.5 ug. Using the 5' RACE reads, TCRdb records one entry per CDR3 protein without DNA. This sample's table has some 440,000 distinct CDR3 sequences. As regards this clonotype: Its target is unknown.

Germline lookup yields CDR1 SEHNR and CDR2 FQNEAQ (reference sequence). The CDR3 has 15 amino acids. The TCR was taken from a human donor with ulcerative colitis or Crohn's disease, or a healthy co-twin of an affected twin (not recorded which). The chain joins TRBV7-9 to TRBJ1-5; TCRdb reports TRBD1, a call that lacks DNA to check it against. The sequenced material came from blood. The chain's CDR3 is CASSSAGTDNQPQHF.